This TCR beta chain was captured in a study of T cells in Graves' hyperthyroidism and ophthalmopathy. Regarding the study as a whole: A model of 13 V-J features distinguished ophthalmopathy from stable hyperthyroidism.

The V end was cut by 5 bases, the J end by 6 bases, with 15 bases between. The CDR3 covers 13 residues. The germline V gene encodes CDR1 SQVTM and CDR2 ANQGSEA. Amplified TCR beta CDR3 regions derived from RNA transcripts. First-round RT-PCR with HTBI primers amplified the TCR CDR3 region. TCRdb itself ran the multiplex PCR reads through MiXCR, one entry per CDR3 protein. Here the sample spans some 490,000 distinct CDR3 sequences, roughly 16% being singletons. Ophthalmopathy cases met thresholds of Clinical Activity Score at least 3, NOSPECS grade at least 4 and duration under 3 months. Criteria for exclusion of patients were uncontrolled infection, other autoimmune disease, pregnancy or lactation. Extraction of PBMCs used around 9.6 ml of fresh peripheral blood. As to this clonotype: Its antigen is not identified.

Source material: blood. This chain connects TRBV29-1 to TRBJ2-3; either TRBD1 or TRBD2 may supply D (6 bases each). The source is a woman aged 25 to 39 with Graves' ophthalmopathy. Here the CDR3 reads CSVRTNGGDTQYF. DNA of the CDR3: TGCAGCGTTCGGACTAACGGGGGCGATACGCAGTATTTT.